The text below deals with one T cell receptor (beta chain). Its specificity is unknown. Template switching by 5'RACE with UMIs generated the TCR beta cDNA. TCRdb re-called the 5' RACE reads and gives one entry per CDR3 protein, without DNA. The sample's table shows 350,000 to 400,000 distinct CDR3 sequences. This sample is part of a study of T cells expressing NK-cell markers. About the research overall: Most of the eight sequenced donors were HCMV-seropositive; one was seronegative. The study, taken as a whole, reports: Whether expanded NKG2C+ T cell clones recognized HCMV stayed uncertain. Topping the CD3+CD56-NKG2C+ fraction as well were these clonotypes, in a handful of donors.

This CDR3 has 14 residues. Germline values: CDR1 SGHVS, CDR2 FQNEAQ. The receptor was isolated from a woman between 45 and 65 years old in good health. The chain combines TRBV7-8 with TRBJ2-1. Sequencing was carried out using blood T cells: a sorted CD56 or NKG2C T cell subset, CD4+ or CD8+ T cells, or bulk PBMC T cells (not recorded which). CDR3 sequence reads: CASSYRGFSNEQFF.